The present T cell receptor beta chain was sequenced within a study of blood T cell repertoires in COVID-19. Study overall: Samples of COVID-19 (acute and convalescent) were obtained from the United States, Italy and Spain. PBMCs, B-cell-depleted T cells, or T cells were the source of the cDNA or gDNA that made up the material.

The V end lost 0 bases, the J end lost 7 bases, and 13 bases lay between the germline ends. The CDR3 covers 14 residues. In germline, CDR1 is SGHNT, CDR2 YYREEE (reference sequence). In the original processing: Researchers report that nucleated cell counts were estimated from reference gene primer amplification. Data came from immunoSEQ multiplex PCR; TCRdb stores just in-frame clones and leaves some out. The V and J calls and clone size come from that table; D and trimming were worked out from the DNA. The sample records fewer than 300,000 clones, around nine tenths being singletons. The receptor's source is a woman aged 40 to 50 who had recovered from COVID-19. Material: peripheral blood. The rearrangement joins TRBV5-4 to TRBJ1-2; D may be TRBD1 (5 bases). CDR3 coding DNA: TGTGCCAGCAGCTTGGCCGTTTTGGGGGGTGGCTACACCTTC. Translating gives CASSLAVLGGGYTF.